This T cell receptor beta chain originates from a study of T-cell memory formation after mild COVID-19. Study results and limitations: Clones shrinking between day 15 and 85 showed a balanced CD4/CD8 split, and those that grew later tilted toward CD4+. The CD4+ clones that contracted clustered mainly within CM and EM, and the CD8+ clones concentrated in EMRA.

TCR alpha and TCR beta cDNA libraries carrying sample barcodes and UMIs came from 5'RACE with constant-segment primers. TCRdb independently ran MiXCR on the 5' RACE reads; one entry per CDR3 protein. The sample consists of around 200,000 distinct CDR3 sequences, approximately 16% of them appearing once. V was trimmed by 1 base and J by 5 bases, leaving 10 bases between them. The CDR3 has 14 amino acids. From germline, CDR1 is SGHTA and CDR2 FQGNSA. In regard to this clonotype: The antigen remains unidentified.

This sequence joins TRBV7-2 and TRBJ2-3, with D perhaps TRBD2 (5 bases). The origin of this receptor is an adult woman who had mild COVID-19 (a few samples of this study predate the infection). Cell type and time point are not known. The material sequenced was PBMCs or a T cell subset sorted from them (not recorded which). The CDR3 DNA reads TGTGCCAGCAGCTTAGGATTTGCGGGAGATACGCAGTATTTT. Protein sequence: CASSLGFAGDTQYF.